Described below is a single TCR beta chain sequence and its context. Individuals aged roughly 18 to 95 years were recruited from roughly 23 US areas. Cohort placement rested on clinical history that participants reported themselves. These data are taken from a study of blood T cell repertoires in COVID-19. Clones were read by immunoSEQ multiplex PCR, and TCRdb kept only the in-frame ones, dropping some. The sample shows fewer than 150,000 clones, around 86% of them seen only once. Germline CDR1 is MNHNS and CDR2 is SASEGT. There are 14 residues in the CDR3. V shed 2 bases and J 7 bases; nucleotides not matched to a gene: 5.

This TCR came from a man aged 30 to 39 who had recovered from COVID-19. What was sequenced was PBMCs or T cells enriched from blood (not recorded which). V and J are TRBV6-1 and TRBJ1-5; TRBD1 aligns across 7 bases. The CDR3 protein is CASSEPQGNQPQHF. CDR3 DNA sequence: TGTGCCAGCAGTGAACCACAGGGGAACCAGCCCCAGCATTTT.